These 13 T cell receptor beta chains were sequenced from one sample in a study of T cells in tumors after PD-1 blockade. TCRdb's copy holds only in-frame clones and misses some; the assay was immunoSEQ multiplex PCR. Of roughly 49,000 clones listed, over 70% are singletons. The sample consisted of PBMCs, taken before anti-PD-1 treatment. These receptors all stem from a human donor with basal cell carcinoma.

This clone appeared once. The chain has TRBV3-1 (or the pseudogene TRBV3-2) and TRBJ1-3; possible D gene TRBD1, 6 bases. This CDR3 region has 13 residues. CDR1 and CDR2 from the germline V gene are LGHDT and YNNKEL (reference sequence). Trimming shortened V by 6 bases and J by 5 bases, and 11 bases separated the two germline ends. CDR3 sequence (DNA): TGTGCCAGCAGACTAACAGGGAGAAACACCATATATTTT. Protein: CASRLTGRNTIYF.

The chain links TRBV6-5 to TRBJ1-4; maybe TRBD1 (5 bases). CDR1 MNHEY and CDR2 SVGAGI come from the germline V gene. V was shortened by 0 bases and J by 8 bases, with 16 bases between the two germline ends. The CDR3 has 16 residues. CDR3 loop: CASSYSGAWGGEKLFF. CDR3 nucleotide sequence: TGTGCCAGCAGTTACTCAGGGGCCTGGGGGGGGGAAAAACTGTTTTTT.

V is TRBV7-9 and J is TRBJ2-3; the match to TRBD1 covers 7 bases. Germline V gene sequence: CDR1 SEHNR, CDR2 FQNEAQ (reference sequence). The ends lost 5 bases at V and 6 bases at J; junction bases unmatched: 2. This CDR3 region has 12 residues. CDR3 in amino acids: CASSTRGDTQYF. CDR3 nucleotide sequence: TGTGCCAGCAGCACCAGGGGGGATACGCAGTATTTT.

The chain is built from TRBV7-8 and TRBJ2-1; TRBD1 agrees at 9 bases. This CDR3 region has 16 residues. Trimming took 4 bases from V and 0 from J; bases not matched to a gene: 4. In germline, CDR1 is SGHVS, CDR2 FQNEAQ. In DNA, the CDR3 is TGTGCCAGCAGCTCGGGACAGGGCCTCTCCTACAATGAGCAGTTCTTC. Protein: CASSSGQGLSYNEQFF. Complete variable domain (other parts from reference TRBV7-8 and TRBJ2-1): GAGVSQSPRYKVAKRGQDVALRCDPISGHVSLFWYQQALGQGPEFLTYFQNEAQLDKSGLPSDRFFAERPEGSVSTLKIQRTQQEDSAVYLCASSSGQGLSYNEQFFGPGTRLTVL.

V usage is TRBV7-9 and J usage is TRBJ2-6; 11 nucleotides agree with TRBD1. CDR3 length: 19 amino acids. The germline gives CDR1 SEHNR, CDR2 FQNEAQ (reference sequence). J was trimmed by 2 bases and V by 0 bases; bases with no gene match: 6. The CDR3 here is CASSLADRGPFTGANVLTF. In nucleotides, the CDR3 is TGTGCCAGCAGCTTAGCGGACAGGGGGCCCTTCACTGGGGCCAACGTCCTGACTTTC.

The chain combines TRBV7-9 with TRBJ2-3, with 12 bases matching TRBD2. The trim removed 2 bases at V and 3 bases at J, leaving 6 bases unmatched. The CDR3 has 17 residues. Looked up from germline, CDR1 is SEHNR and CDR2 is FQNEAQ (reference sequence). Here the CDR3 DNA reads TGTGCCAGCAGCTTACTGCTAGCGGGGGGGCGTACAGATACGCAGTATTTT. Translation gives CASSLLLAGGRTDTQYF.

The V call is TRBV7-9, the J call TRBJ1-3; no clear D gene. The germline V gene encodes CDR1 SEHNR and CDR2 FQNEAQ (reference sequence). CDR3 length equals 14 residues. V was clipped by 5 bases and J by 4 bases, with 12 bases between them. The CDR3 sequence: CASSPDIAGNTIYF. The CDR3 DNA sequence: TGTGCCAGCAGCCCCGACATAGCCGGAAACACCATATATTTT.

The chain is built from TRBV10-2 and TRBJ1-3; D remains ambiguous. V lost 3 bases to trimming and J lost 0 bases, with 3 bases between them. The CDR3 sequence is 13 residues long. Germline CDR1 WSHSY, CDR2 SAAADI. CDR3 bases: TGCGCCAGCAGTGAAAGCTCTGGAAACACCATATATTTT. Amino acids: CASSESSGNTIYF.

The chain recombines TRBV2 with TRBJ2-2; 8 positions match TRBD2. CDR1 is SNHLY and CDR2 is FYNNEI in the germline V gene. The CDR3 length is 16 residues. With V trimmed by 3 bases and J by 7 bases, 10 bases remained unmatched. Here the CDR3 DNA reads TGTGCCAGCAGTGAGCGGAGCGGGGGCCTGGGCGGGGAGCTGTTTTTT. Encoded protein: CASSERSGGLGGELFF.

The V and J genes are TRBV3-1 (or the pseudogene TRBV3-2) and TRBJ1-2; the match to TRBD1 covers 8 bases. The CDR3 runs 14 residues. V shed 4 bases, J shed 8 bases, and the junction held 9 bases outside the gene matches. Germline CDR1 reads LGHDT; CDR2 reads YNNKEL (reference sequence). The CDR3 here is CASSRGQASVGYTF. CDR3 nucleotide sequence: TGTGCCAGCAGCCGGGGACAGGCCTCAGTCGGCTACACCTTC.

The gene calls are TRBV20-1 and TRBJ2-3; TRBD1 agrees at 7 bases. The CDR3 is made up of 14 amino acids. Germline V gene sequence: CDR1 DFQATT, CDR2 SNEGSKA (reference sequence). Germline trimming cut 3 bases from V and 1 base from J; bases unmatched to any gene: 4. This CDR3 reads CSASYTGGTDTQYF. CDR3 DNA sequence: TGCAGTGCTAGTTACACAGGGGGCACAGATACGCAGTATTTT.

The chain has TRBV28 and TRBJ1-2, with no clear D. V lost 2 bases to trimming and J lost 5 bases, with 6 bases between them. Germline V gene data show CDR1 as MDHEN and CDR2 as SYDVKM. This CDR3 has 12 amino acids. The CDR3 DNA is TGTGCCAGCAGTTTAAACACGTATGGCTACACCTTC. Translated: CASSLNTYGYTF.

This chain joins TRBV6-2 or TRBV6-3 and TRBJ1-5; D call uncertain. The V end was cut by 1 base, the J end by 11 bases, with 6 bases between. The germline CDR1 and CDR2 sequences are MNHEY and SVGEGT. The CDR3 covers 11 residues. The CDR3 spells CASSYLGTQHF. CDR3 nucleotide sequence: TGTGCCAGCAGTTACTTGGGGACCCAGCATTTT.